Below, 25 T cell receptor beta chains from the same sample are listed, as sequenced in a study of shared clonotypes between healthy human individuals (dated by TCRdb to about 2020). CD8 naive samples consisted of CD45RO-negative cells that were positively selected for CCR7, yielding a CD45RA+CCR7+ population without TemRA cells. To prepare the library, the immunoSEQ multiplex PCR assay was applied. In TCRdb, the immuneACCESS table is reduced to in-frame sequences with V and J assigned. These tables do not hold every clone; where another copy was compared, an unresolved V gene accounts for under half, and the others remain unexplained. Within this sample are 2 million or so clones, with just under 95% of them counted one time only. The ten biggest clones cover more than 0.95% of the sample. The sample comprised naive CD8+ T cells sorted from blood. The meaning of the sample's cell subset or site label: CD45RA+CCR7+. The receptors shown here come from a man between 18 and 29 years old in good health.

The chain is built from TRBV7-9 and TRBJ2-7, with D unresolved. V shed 8 bases and J shed 2 bases, with 13 bases lying between them. The CDR3 is 13 residues long. Germline values: CDR1 SEHNR, CDR2 FQNEAQ (reference sequence). The CDR3 region is CASASPPAYEQYF. CDR3 sequence (DNA): TGTGCCAGCGCAAGCCCGCCCGCCTACGAGCAGTACTTC.

V usage is TRBV2 and J usage is TRBJ2-7; D unresolved. Per the germline V gene, CDR1 is SNHLY and CDR2 is FYNNEI. The CDR3 runs 15 residues. V lost 0 bases to trimming and J lost 4 bases, with 13 bases between them. CDR3 residues: CASSEAAGLEYEQYF. The CDR3 coding sequence is TGTGCCAGCAGTGAAGCGGCCGGCTTGGAGTACGAGCAGTACTTC. Drawing the rest from reference TRBV2 and TRBJ2-7, the complete variable domain is EPEVTQTPSHQVTQMGQEVILRCVPISNHLYFYWYRQILGQKVEFLVSFYNNEISEKSEIFDDQFSVERPDGSNFTLKIRSTKLEDSAMYFCASSEAAGLEYEQYFGPGTRLTVT.

Concerning this clone itself: Additional DNA sequences in this sample encode the identical CDR3. The chain links TRBV5-6 to TRBJ2-5; no clear D gene. Trimming removed 4 bases at V and 1 base at J, with 8 bases between. CDR1 is SGHDT, CDR2 YYEEEE, per germline. This CDR3 has 13 residues. This CDR3 is CASSPDSQETQYF. The CDR3 DNA follows: TGTGCCAGCAGCCCGGATTCCCAAGAGACCCAGTACTTC.

This rearrangement joins TRBV4-1 to TRBJ1-1, with no clear D. The V and J ends lost 5 bases and 4 bases respectively, with 17 bases between them. CDR3 length: 15 residues. Germline lookup yields CDR1 MGHRA and CDR2 YSYEKL. The CDR3 loop is CASSSITNSRTEAFF. CDR3 DNA sequence: TGCGCCAGCAGCTCCATAACGAATTCTCGCACTGAAGCTTTCTTT.

The V call is TRBV5-6, the J call TRBJ2-7, with D perhaps assigned TRBD1 or TRBD2 (5 bases each). Per germline, CDR1 SGHDT and CDR2 YYEEEE. The CDR3 contains 13 residues. V dropped 6 bases and J dropped 3 bases, with 13 bases sitting between them. DNA of the CDR3: TGTGCCAGCACCTCAATTGGGGGCTACGAGCAGTACTTC. Protein: CASTSIGGYEQYF.

The rearrangement links TRBV4-1 to TRBJ1-1; TRBD1 matches 7 bases. V was pared by 4 bases and J by 1 base, with 6 bases of the junction left unmatched. The germline gives CDR1 MGHRA, CDR2 YSYEKL. This CDR3 comprises 15 residues. For the CDR3, the DNA is TGCGCCAGCAGCCTCCCTGGGACAGCGAACACTGAAGCTTTCTTT. This codes for CASSLPGTANTEAFF.

The CDR3 nucleotides read TGTGCCAGCAGCTTAGAATCAGGAGATACGCAGTATTTT. It encodes CASSLESGDTQYF. The V gene is TRBV7-9, the J gene TRBJ2-3; D is ambiguous. CDR3 length: 13 amino acids. Trimming removed 1 base at V and 5 bases at J, with 7 bases between. CDR1 and CDR2 (germline): SEHNR, FQNEAQ (reference sequence).

V usage is TRBV29-1 and J usage is TRBJ1-2, with D uncertain. Germline CDR1 is SQVTM and CDR2 is ANQGSEA. With 4 bases removed from V and 0 bases from J, the gap between germline ends came to 9 bases. The CDR3 is 13 amino acids. The CDR3 here is CSVVSSANYGYTF. The CDR3 DNA reads as TGCAGCGTTGTAAGTTCTGCTAACTATGGCTACACCTTC. Combining the CDR3 with reference TRBV29-1 and TRBJ1-2 gives the whole variable domain SAVISQKPSRDICQRGTSLTIQCQVDSQVTMMFWYRQQPGQSLTLIATANQGSEATYESGFVIDKFPISRPNLTFSTLTVSNMSPEDSSIYLCSVVSSANYGYTFGSGTRLTVV.

The J gene is TRBJ1-1, the V gene TRBV4-1; possibly TRBD1 for D (5 bases). Germline V gene lookup returns CDR1 MGHRA and CDR2 YSYEKL. This CDR3 spans 12 amino acids. V was pared by 4 bases and J by 6 bases, with 9 bases between. The CDR3 nucleotides are TGCGCCAGCAGCCTATGGGGGGCTGAAGCTTTCTTT. Its translation is CASSLWGAEAFF.

The chain links TRBV15 to TRBJ1-3; possibly TRBD1 for D (5 bases). Trimming stripped 6 bases from V and 3 bases from J, with 12 bases between. Germline V CDR1 and CDR2: LNHNV, YYDKDF (reference sequence). The CDR3 runs 14 residues. In DNA form, the CDR3 reads TGTGCCACCAGTGTAGCGGGGGATGGAAACACCATATATTTT. Its translation is CATSVAGDGNTIYF.

This chain links TRBV5-6 with TRBJ2-5; D remains unclear. V lost 0 bases and J lost 2, with 8 bases in between. Germline CDR1 and CDR2: SGHDT and YYEEEE. CDR3 length equals 14 residues. Written as DNA, the CDR3 is TGTGCCAGCAGCTTGGGACCCCCGCAAGAGACCCAGTACTTC. Amino acids: CASSLGPPQETQYF.

This chain links TRBV5-6 with TRBJ2-1, with D possibly matching TRBD2 (6 bases). The germline gives CDR1 SGHDT, CDR2 YYEEEE. Deletions cut 6 bases from V and 12 bases from J, with 25 bases between. The length of the CDR3 is 15 residues. The CDR3 reads CASTWRDGQVLGQFF. The CDR3, as DNA: TGTGCCAGCACCTGGAGGGATGGGCAGGTTTTAGGGCAGTTCTTC.

This clone was seen only once. The chain carries TRBV28 and TRBJ2-5, with a weak D call TRBD1 (6 bases). V was trimmed by 2 bases and J by 5 bases, leaving 9 bases between them. This CDR3 spans 13 amino acids. From germline, CDR1 is MDHEN and CDR2 SYDVKM. The CDR3 region is CASSLPQGETQYF. CDR3 nucleotide sequence: TGTGCCAGCAGTTTACCCCAGGGGGAGACCCAGTACTTC.

V usage is TRBV28 and J usage is TRBJ2-3; D is unresolved. Germline-derived CDR1 and CDR2 are MDHEN and SYDVKM. The CDR3 consists of 16 residues. The V end lost 6 bases, the J end lost 0 bases, and 16 bases lay between the germline ends. CDR3 coding DNA: TGTGCCAGCAGCCCACCGGTCGGAGCTAGCACAGATACGCAGTATTTT. Translation gives CASSPPVGASTDTQYF.

The gene calls are TRBV29-1 and TRBJ2-7, with 8 nucleotides matching TRBD2. The V gene end was trimmed by 5 bases and the J gene end by 1 base; junction bases not matched to a gene: 4. Germline V gene lookup returns CDR1 SQVTM and CDR2 ANQGSEA. CDR3 length: 13 residues. The CDR3 spells CSVSLAGSYEQYF. The CDR3 DNA reads as TGCAGCGTTTCTTTAGCGGGATCCTACGAGCAGTACTTC.

V and J are TRBV11-2 and TRBJ2-7, with 7 positions matching TRBD2. This CDR3 is 15 amino acids long. Unmatched junction bases numbered 12, after V lost 5 bases and J lost 5 bases. Germline CDR1 SGHAT, CDR2 FQNNGV. CDR3 sequence reads: CASSLHYGGSDEQYF. The CDR3 region has the DNA TGTGCCAGCAGCCTGCATTACGGGGGGTCGGACGAGCAGTACTTC.

V and J are TRBV2 and TRBJ2-7, with 15 bases aligning to TRBD2. Per the germline V gene, CDR1 is SNHLY and CDR2 is FYNNEI. V shed 6 bases, J shed 6 bases, and the junction held 12 bases outside the gene matches. This CDR3 has 17 amino acids. The CDR3 DNA is TGTGCCAGCAGGTCCGGGACTAGCGGGGGGCGCCTTGGCGAGCAGTACTTC. Its protein is CASRSGTSGGRLGEQYF.

This clone was seen just once. The chain joins TRBV5-6 to TRBJ2-5; weak D call: TRBD2 (7 bases). This CDR3 contains 15 residues. Germline V lookup: CDR1 SGHDT, CDR2 YYEEEE. Trimming pared 2 bases from V and 5 bases from J, leaving 16 bases between. In DNA form, the CDR3 reads TGTGCCAGCAGCTTTGTGGCGGGGGCGAGGGAGACCCAGTACTTC. Its protein is CASSFVAGARETQYF.

Concerning this clone itself: This sample also contains other DNA sequences that code for the same CDR3. V gene TRBV5-6 combines with J gene TRBJ2-7; a possible D gene is TRBD2 (6 bases). Germline V gene lookup returns CDR1 SGHDT and CDR2 YYEEEE. CDR3 length: 13 amino acids. Trimming stripped 4 bases from V and 2 bases from J, with 10 bases between. The CDR3 loop reads CASSPGGAYEQYF. CDR3 coding DNA: TGTGCCAGCAGCCCCGGCGGGGCCTACGAGCAGTACTTC.

The chain is built from TRBV27 and TRBJ2-5, with 10 bases fitting TRBD1. V lost 6 bases to trimming and J lost 0 bases; unmatched junction nucleotides: 4. The CDR3 sequence is 15 residues long. Per the germline V gene, CDR1 is MNHEY and CDR2 is SMNVEV (reference sequence). CDR3 in amino acids: CASRKTGGYQETQYF. CDR3 in DNA: TGTGCCAGCAGGAAGACAGGGGGCTACCAAGAGACCCAGTACTTC.

The chain uses TRBV5-1 and TRBJ1-4, with D possibly TRBD1 on 6 matching bases. The CDR3 is made up of 15 amino acids. Germline V gene sequence: CDR1 SGHRS, CDR2 YFSETQ. Trimming pared 0 bases from V and 4 bases from J, leaving 10 bases between. Here the CDR3 DNA reads TGCGCCAGCAGCTTGGAGGGACATCTTAATGAAAAACTGTTTTTT. Its protein is CASSLEGHLNEKLFF.

The rearrangement uses TRBV27 and TRBJ2-7; 8 nucleotides match TRBD2. The CDR3 loop spans 17 amino acids. Germline trimming cut 7 bases from V and 6 bases from J; bases unmatched to any gene: 20. Germline V CDR1 and CDR2: MNHEY, SMNVEV (reference sequence). CDR3 sequence (DNA): TGTGCCAGCAACTTCCGGGGGACTAGTGATCCTAGAGTCGAGCAGTACTTC. Translating gives CASNFRGTSDPRVEQYF.

The chain employs TRBV20-1 and TRBJ1-1; D unresolved. In germline, CDR1 is DFQATT, CDR2 SNEGSKA (reference sequence). This CDR3 comprises 11 residues. Between the trimmed V and J ends, which lost 6 bases and 8 bases, there was a span of 13 bases. CDR3 loop: CSARRSVEAFF. For the CDR3, the DNA is TGCAGTGCCCGACGGAGCGTGGAAGCTTTCTTT.

V is TRBV7-2 and J is TRBJ2-7; 7 positions agree with TRBD1. Germline lookup yields CDR1 SGHTA and CDR2 FQGNSA. V shed 7 bases and J 6 bases; nucleotides not matched to a gene: 15. CDR3 length equals 15 residues. The CDR3 region has the DNA TGTGCCAGCACCCCGTACCTCACAGGGGCAGGCGAGCAGTACTTC. It translates to CASTPYLTGAGEQYF.

V and J are TRBV13 and TRBJ2-7; maybe TRBD2 (5 bases). The ends were cut back, 5 bases at V and 3 bases at J, with 17 bases in the middle. The CDR3 runs 15 residues. Looked up from germline, CDR1 is PRHDT and CDR2 is FYEKMQ (reference sequence). CDR3 bases: TGTGCCAGCAGCCCAACCCCAACTGCGGGCTACGAGCAGTACTTC. It codes for CASSPTPTAGYEQYF.